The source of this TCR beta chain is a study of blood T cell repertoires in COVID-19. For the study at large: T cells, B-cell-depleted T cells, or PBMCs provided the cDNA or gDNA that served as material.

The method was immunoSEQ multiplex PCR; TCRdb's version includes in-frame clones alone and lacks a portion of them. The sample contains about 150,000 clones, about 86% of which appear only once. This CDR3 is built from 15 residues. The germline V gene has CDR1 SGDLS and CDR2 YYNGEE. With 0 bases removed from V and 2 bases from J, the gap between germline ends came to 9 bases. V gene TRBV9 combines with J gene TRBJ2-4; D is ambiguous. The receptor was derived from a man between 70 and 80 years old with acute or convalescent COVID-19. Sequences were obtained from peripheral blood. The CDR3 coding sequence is TGTGCCAGCAGCGTAGGAAAGCAAACCAAAAACATTCAGTACTTC. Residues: CASSVGKQTKNIQYF.